The text below deals with one T cell receptor beta chain. What it binds is not known. This sample was included in a study of T cell responses to AZD1222 COVID-19 vaccine. Study-wide points: Recipients of AZD1222 seropositive at baseline numbered only six or seven. Repertoire sampling occurred only after the peak T cell response. Vaccine-associated CD4 TCRs ranged over spike, dominating at 160-218 and 743-854.

CDR3 length equals 15 residues. The germline CDR1 and CDR2 sequences are SGHKS and YYEKEE (reference sequence). V was cut by 1 base and J by 6 bases, with 14 bases left in between. Repertoires were generated with immunoSEQ multiplex PCR, while TCRdb's copy carries only in-frame clones and drops some. The data show 130,000 to 150,000 clones, about nine tenths seen once. The receptor's source is an adult in good health. Specimen: peripheral blood, collected on day 0 of AZD1222 vaccination. This chain connects TRBV5-5 to TRBJ2-1; weak D call: TRBD2 (5 bases). The CDR3 here is CASSLFDSATNEQFF. The CDR3 bases are TGTGCCAGCAGCTTGTTTGATAGCGCGACCAATGAGCAGTTCTTC.